This T cell receptor (beta chain) came from a study of CD8+ T cells in alopecia areata. Study findings and constraints: Normal scalp showed lower clonality than lesional scalp, especially alopecia totalis/universalis. Tofacitinib significantly decreased scalp clonality and expanded CD8+ clones among top 100.

Treatment specified: oral pan-JAK inhibitor, 5-10 mg twice daily. This CDR3 region has 17 residues. The germline V gene encodes CDR1 MGHRA and CDR2 YSYEKL. V lost 0 bases and J 2 bases, leaving 14 bases between the germline ends. This clone was counted a single time. Its antigen remains unknown. cDNA serving as the sequencing template came from extracted, reverse transcribed RNA. The data were produced by immunoSEQ multiplex PCR, yet TCRdb's version contains in-frame clones alone and is incomplete. The sample records over 70,000 clones, roughly 70% being singletons. The TCR was taken from a human donor with alopecia areata. The specimen comprised CD8+ T cells sorted from blood, sampled at week 24, from a patient treated with tofacitinib. The chain carries TRBV4-1 and TRBJ2-4; tentative D call: TRBD2 (7 bases). The CDR3, as DNA: TGCGCCAGCAGCCAAGATTGGGGGGGGCTTACCAAAAACATTCAGTACTTC. Translated: CASSQDWGGLTKNIQYF.